The text below deals with one TCR beta chain. This clone was seen just once. Its antigen is unknown. Base qualities are missing; no much larger clone stands one base away. The meaning of the sample's time point label: baseline before first vaccination. Vaccinee samples came from UK trials COV001 and COV002, including a single-blind randomized controlled phase 2/3 trial of AZD1222 (ChAdOx1 nCoV-19) in healthy adults. For TCRbeta chain sequencing, PBMC samples were collected from trial participants at day 0 and at day 28 after the second dose. The data are from a study of T cell responses to AZD1222 COVID-19 vaccine (TCRdb year 2021). At the level of the whole study: AZD1222 recipients whose second dose came at about 4 weeks and those whose second dose came at about 12 weeks were combined into one group, since spike-specific TCR depth and breadth did not differ between the two schedules. Enrollment into the trials was organized by age into subgroups of 18-55, 56-69 and 70-plus years, and those subgroups contained roughly 150, 30 and 60 TCR-sequenced participants, respectively. A total of 230 to 250 trial participants underwent TCR sequencing, of whom about 200 had received two doses of AZD1222 and roughly 26 had received two doses of the MenACWY control vaccine. What the authors observed across the whole study: After two AZD1222 doses, spike-specific TCR breadth and depth were significantly higher than at day 0 and than in MenACWY recipients. Conclusions about previously exposed vaccinees are limited because only five or six AZD1222 recipients were SARS-CoV-2 seropositive at baseline. Reportedly, almost half of the unique spike-specific TCRs recognized epitopes lying outside the regions that are mutated in the B.1.351 and B.1.1.7 variants. Because no day 14 peak-response samples were available, the repertoires could be characterized only after the peak T cell response. In the small 56-69-year group, the increase in depth fell short of significance, most likely because of low power. Participants were mostly white British, with more females than males. The authors suggested clonal diversity may have been underestimated. Vaccine-associated CD4 TCRs spanned the whole spike protein, with dominant responses in regions 160-218 and 743-854.

The germline V gene sets CDR1 to SNHLY and CDR2 to FYNNEI. The cysteine opens and the phenylalanine closes a CDR3 of 16 amino acids. The CDR3 DNA has 48 bases and is translated from base 1. The junction shows trimming of 8 bases on V and 1 base on J, and the gene matches do not reach 14 bases of it. The CDR3 regions of human TCRbeta chains were subjected to immunosequencing. Per the authors' processing: Repertoire TCRs were checked for matches against a reference library of SARS-CoV-2-specific TCRs that had been generated using the MIRA antigen-specificity platform. Breadth meant the fraction of unique TCRs that were SARS-CoV-2-associated, whereas depth meant the fraction of total T cells that were SARS-CoV-2-associated. Using the MIRA data, each spike-specific TCR was assigned both to the spike region to which the TCR was reactive and to a CD4 or CD8 class. Log10-transformed breadth and depth values were compared by one-way ANOVA with Sidak's multiple comparisons tests. In its TCRdb copy, this immuneACCESS table keeps in-frame sequences only and misses some clones. Where compared with another copy, unresolved V genes explain less than half of these, and the others have no known cause. V and J calls and clone size follow that table, whereas D and trimming were derived from the DNA. The table for this sample lists about 100,000 clones; about 88% of them were counted only once. Around 15% of the sample is taken by the ten largest.

This receptor was obtained from an adult in good health. This specimen consisted of peripheral blood, obtained on day 0 of AZD1222 vaccination. The chain links TRBV2 with TRBJ2-7, with 7 central nucleotides matching TRBD1. The DNA reads as follows: TGTGCCAGCTACGACCTCGCCGGGACAGCGTCCTACGAGCAGTACTTC. This yields the protein CASYDLAGTASYEQYF. The full variable domain, with segments outside the CDR3 supplied by the reference TRBV2 and TRBJ2-7 proteins, appears as EPEVTQTPSHQVTQMGQEVILRCVPISNHLYFYWYRQILGQKVEFLVSFYNNEISEKSEIFDDQFSVERPDGSNFTLKIRSTKLEDSAMYFCASYDLAGTASYEQYFGPGTRLTVT.